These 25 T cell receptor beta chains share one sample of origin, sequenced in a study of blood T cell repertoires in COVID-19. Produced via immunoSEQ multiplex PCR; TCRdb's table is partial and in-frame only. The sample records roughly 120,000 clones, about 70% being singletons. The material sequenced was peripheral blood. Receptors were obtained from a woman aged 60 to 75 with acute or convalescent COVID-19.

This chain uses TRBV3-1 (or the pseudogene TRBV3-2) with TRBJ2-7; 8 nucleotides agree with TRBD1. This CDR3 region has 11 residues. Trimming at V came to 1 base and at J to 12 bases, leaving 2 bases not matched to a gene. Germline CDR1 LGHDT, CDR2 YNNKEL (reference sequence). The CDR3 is CASSQGDRRYF. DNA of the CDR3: TGTGCCAGCAGCCAAGGGGACAGGCGGTACTTC.

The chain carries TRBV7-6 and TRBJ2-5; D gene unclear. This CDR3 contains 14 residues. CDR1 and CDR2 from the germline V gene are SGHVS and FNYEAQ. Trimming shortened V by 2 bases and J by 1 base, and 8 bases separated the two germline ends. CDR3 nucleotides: TGTGCCAGCAGCTTAACCTCAGTCCAAGAGACCCAGTACTTC. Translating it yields CASSLTSVQETQYF.

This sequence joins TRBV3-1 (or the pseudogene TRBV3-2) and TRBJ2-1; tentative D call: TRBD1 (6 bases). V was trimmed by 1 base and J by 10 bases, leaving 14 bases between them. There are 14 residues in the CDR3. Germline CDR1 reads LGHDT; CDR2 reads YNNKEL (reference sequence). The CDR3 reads CASSQGAGAKEQFF. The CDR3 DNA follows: TGTGCCAGCAGCCAAGGGGCAGGGGCGAAAGAGCAGTTCTTC.

The CDR3 loop reads CASSKAGGMEDTQYF. The CDR3 DNA is TGTGCCAGCAGTAAAGCGGGGGGGATGGAAGATACGCAGTATTTT. The genes are TRBV28 and TRBJ2-3, with 10 bases that match TRBD2. The CDR3 is made up of 15 amino acids. V gave up 5 bases and J gave up 5 bases; unmatched junction bases: 7. Germline CDR1 MDHEN, CDR2 SYDVKM.

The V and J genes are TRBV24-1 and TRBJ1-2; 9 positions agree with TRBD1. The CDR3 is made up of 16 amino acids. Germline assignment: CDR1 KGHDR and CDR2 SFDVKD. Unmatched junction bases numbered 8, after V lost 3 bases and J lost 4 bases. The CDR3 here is CATSDADRGEIYGYTF. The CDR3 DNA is TGTGCCACCAGTGATGCGGACAGGGGCGAGATCTATGGCTACACCTTC.

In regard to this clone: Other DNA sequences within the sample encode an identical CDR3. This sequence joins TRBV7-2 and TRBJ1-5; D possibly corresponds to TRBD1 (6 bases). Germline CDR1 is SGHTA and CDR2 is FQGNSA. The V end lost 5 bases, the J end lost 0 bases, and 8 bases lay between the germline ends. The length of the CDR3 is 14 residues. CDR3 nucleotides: TGTGCCAGCAGCCCACAGGGTAGCAATCAGCCCCAGCATTTT. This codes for CASSPQGSNQPQHF.

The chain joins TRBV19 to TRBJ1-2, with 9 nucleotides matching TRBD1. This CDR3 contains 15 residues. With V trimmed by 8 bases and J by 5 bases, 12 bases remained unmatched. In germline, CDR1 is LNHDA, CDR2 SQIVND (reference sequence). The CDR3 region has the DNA TGTGCCAGTGTGGACAGGGGACTGAACTCGTATGGCTACACCTTC. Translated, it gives CASVDRGLNSYGYTF.

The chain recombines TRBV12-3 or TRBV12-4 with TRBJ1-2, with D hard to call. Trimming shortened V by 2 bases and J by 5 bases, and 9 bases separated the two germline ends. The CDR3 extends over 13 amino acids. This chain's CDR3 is CASSLLAGYGYTF. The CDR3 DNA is TGTGCCAGCAGTTTACTGGCAGGTTATGGCTACACCTTC.

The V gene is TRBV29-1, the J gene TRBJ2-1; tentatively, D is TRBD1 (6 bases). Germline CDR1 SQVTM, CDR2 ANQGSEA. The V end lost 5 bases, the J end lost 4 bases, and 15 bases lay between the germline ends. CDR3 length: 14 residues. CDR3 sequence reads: CSVPGTGPYNEQFF. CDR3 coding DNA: TGCAGCGTTCCTGGTACAGGGCCATACAATGAGCAGTTCTTC.

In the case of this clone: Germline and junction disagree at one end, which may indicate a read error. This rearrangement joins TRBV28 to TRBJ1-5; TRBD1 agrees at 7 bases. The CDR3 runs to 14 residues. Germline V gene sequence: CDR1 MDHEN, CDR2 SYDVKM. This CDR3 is CVSGTGAFNQPQHF. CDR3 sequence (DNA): TGTGTCAGCGGTACAGGGGCTTTTAATCAGCCCCAGCATTTT.

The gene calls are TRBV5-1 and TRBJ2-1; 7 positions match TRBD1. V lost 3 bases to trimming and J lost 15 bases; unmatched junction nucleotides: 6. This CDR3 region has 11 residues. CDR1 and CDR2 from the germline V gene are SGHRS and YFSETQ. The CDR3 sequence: CASSYDRARFF. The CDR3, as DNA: TGCGCCAGCAGCTACGACAGGGCTCGGTTCTTC.

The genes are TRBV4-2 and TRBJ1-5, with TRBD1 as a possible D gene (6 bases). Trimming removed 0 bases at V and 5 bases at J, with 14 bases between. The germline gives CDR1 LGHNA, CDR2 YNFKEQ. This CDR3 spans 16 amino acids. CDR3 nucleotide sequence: TGTGCCAGCAGCCAAGAGTATGGCAGGGGACATCAGCCCCAGCATTTT. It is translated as CASSQEYGRGHQPQHF.

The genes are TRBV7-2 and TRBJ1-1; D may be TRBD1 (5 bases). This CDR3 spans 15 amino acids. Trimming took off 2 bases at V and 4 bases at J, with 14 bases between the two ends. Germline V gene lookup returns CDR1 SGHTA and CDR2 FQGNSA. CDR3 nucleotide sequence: TGTGCCAGCAGCTTATCCCAGGGATTGAGCACTGAAGCTTTCTTT. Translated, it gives CASSLSQGLSTEAFF.

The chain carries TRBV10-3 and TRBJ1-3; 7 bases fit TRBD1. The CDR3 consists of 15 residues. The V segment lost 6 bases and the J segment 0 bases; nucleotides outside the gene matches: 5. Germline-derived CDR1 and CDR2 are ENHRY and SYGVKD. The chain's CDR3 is CAISRQGNSGNTIYF. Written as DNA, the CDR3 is TGTGCCATCAGCCGACAGGGAAACTCTGGAAACACCATATATTTT.

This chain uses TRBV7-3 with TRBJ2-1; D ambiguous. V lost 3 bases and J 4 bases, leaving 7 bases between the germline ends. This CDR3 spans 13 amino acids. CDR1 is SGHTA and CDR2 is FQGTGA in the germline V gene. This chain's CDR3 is CASSFYLYNEQFF. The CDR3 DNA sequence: TGTGCCAGCAGCTTCTATTTATACAATGAGCAGTTCTTC.

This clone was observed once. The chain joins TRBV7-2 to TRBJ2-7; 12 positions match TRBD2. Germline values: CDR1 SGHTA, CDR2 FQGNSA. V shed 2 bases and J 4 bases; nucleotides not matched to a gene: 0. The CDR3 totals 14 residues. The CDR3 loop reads CASSLTSGGYEQYF. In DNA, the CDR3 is TGTGCCAGCAGCTTAACTAGCGGGGGGTACGAGCAGTACTTC. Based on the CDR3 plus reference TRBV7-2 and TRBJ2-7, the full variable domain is GAGVSQSPSNKVTEKGKDVELRCDPISGHTALYWYRQSLGQGLEFLIYFQGNSAPDKSGLPSDRFSAERTGGSVSTLTIQRTQQEDSAVYLCASSLTSGGYEQYFGPGTRLTVT.

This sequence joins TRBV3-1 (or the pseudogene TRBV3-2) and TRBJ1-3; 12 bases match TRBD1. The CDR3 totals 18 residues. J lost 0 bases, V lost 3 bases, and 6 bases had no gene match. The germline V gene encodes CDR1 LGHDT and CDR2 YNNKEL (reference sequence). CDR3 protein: CASSHRDRGRSSGNTIYF. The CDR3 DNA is TGTGCCAGCAGCCACCGGGACAGGGGGCGAAGCTCTGGAAACACCATATATTTT.

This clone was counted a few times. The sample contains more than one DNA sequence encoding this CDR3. Here the CDR3 DNA reads TGTGCCAGCAGCCCCGGACAGAATAATTCACCCCTCCACTTT. It is translated as CASSPGQNNSPLHF. The chain has TRBV3-1 (or the pseudogene TRBV3-2) and TRBJ1-6, with TRBD1 as a possible D gene (6 bases). Germline-derived CDR1 and CDR2 are LGHDT and YNNKEL (reference sequence). V lost 4 bases, J lost 5 bases, and 9 bases lay in between. This CDR3 region has 14 residues.

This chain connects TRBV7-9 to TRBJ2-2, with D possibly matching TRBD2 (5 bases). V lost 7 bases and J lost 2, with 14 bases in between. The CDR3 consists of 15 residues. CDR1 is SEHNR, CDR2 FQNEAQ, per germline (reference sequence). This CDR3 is CASISGAENTGELFF. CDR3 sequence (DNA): TGTGCCAGCATTTCAGGAGCGGAAAACACCGGGGAGCTGTTTTTT.

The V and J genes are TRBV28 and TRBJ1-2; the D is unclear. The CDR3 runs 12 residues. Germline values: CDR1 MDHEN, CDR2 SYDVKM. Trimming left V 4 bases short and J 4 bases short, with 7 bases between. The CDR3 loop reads CASSSLRYGYTF. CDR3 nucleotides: TGTGCCAGCAGTTCCCTGCGCTATGGCTACACCTTC.

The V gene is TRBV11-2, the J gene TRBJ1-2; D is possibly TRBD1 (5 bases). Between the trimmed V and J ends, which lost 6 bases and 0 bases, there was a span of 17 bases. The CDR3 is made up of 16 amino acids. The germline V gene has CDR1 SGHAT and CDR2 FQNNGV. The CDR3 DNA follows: TGTGCCAGCAGGCCCTCCCCGACGGGGGCTAACTATGGCTACACCTTC. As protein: CASRPSPTGANYGYTF. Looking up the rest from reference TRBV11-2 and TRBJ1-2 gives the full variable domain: EAGVAQSPRYKIIEKRQSVAFWCNPISGHATLYWYQQILGQGPKLLIQFQNNGVVDDSQLPKDRFSAERLKGVDSTLKIQPAKLEDSAVYLCASRPSPTGANYGYTFGSGTRLTVV.

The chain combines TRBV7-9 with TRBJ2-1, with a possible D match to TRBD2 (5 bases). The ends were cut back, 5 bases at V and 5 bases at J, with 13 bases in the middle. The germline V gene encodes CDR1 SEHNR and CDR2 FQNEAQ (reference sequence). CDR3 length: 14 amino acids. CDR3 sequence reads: CASSPGRGNNEQFF. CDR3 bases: TGTGCCAGCAGCCCAGGTCGGGGTAACAATGAGCAGTTCTTC.

In DNA form, the CDR3 reads TGTGCCAGCAGTTACTCCGGGGACAGCGGAAACACCATATATTTT. Translation gives CASSYSGDSGNTIYF. This rearrangement joins TRBV6-5 to TRBJ1-3; 7 positions match TRBD1. The CDR3 totals 15 residues. V trimming: 0 bases; J trimming: 4 bases; junction bases outside the gene matches: 3. The germline CDR1 and CDR2 sequences are MNHEY and SVGAGI.

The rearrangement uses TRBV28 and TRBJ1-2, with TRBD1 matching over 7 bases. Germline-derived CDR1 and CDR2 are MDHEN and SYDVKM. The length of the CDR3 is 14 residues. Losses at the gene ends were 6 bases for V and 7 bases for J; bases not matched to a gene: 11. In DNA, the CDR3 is TGTGCCAGCAGGACAGGGATTATAACGGGTGGCTACACCTTC. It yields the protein CASRTGIITGGYTF.

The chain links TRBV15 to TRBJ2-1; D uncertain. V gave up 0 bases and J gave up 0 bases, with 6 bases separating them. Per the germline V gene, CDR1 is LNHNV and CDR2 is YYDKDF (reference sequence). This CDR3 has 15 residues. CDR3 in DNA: TGTGCCACCAGCAGAGACCCTAGCTCCTACAATGAGCAGTTCTTC. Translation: CATSRDPSSYNEQFF.